Below are 18 T cell receptor beta chains sequenced from a single sample in a study of OX40 agonist ivuxolimab in advanced cancers. Libraries were prepared by immunoSEQ multiplex PCR; TCRdb keeps only in-frame clonotypes and omits some of them. The sample includes approximately 17,000 clones, about four fifths of them seen just once. The sequencing here drew on CD4+ or CD8+ T cells sorted from blood, taken in a trial of the OX40 agonist ivuxolimab. These receptors originate from an adult with an advanced solid tumor such as melanoma, head and neck, liver or kidney cancer.

The chain recombines TRBV7-9 with TRBJ2-3; TRBD1 matches at 9 bases. The CDR3 has 15 amino acids. The V segment lost 3 bases and the J segment 2 bases; nucleotides outside the gene matches: 3. Looked up from germline, CDR1 is SEHNR and CDR2 is FQNEAQ (reference sequence). In DNA, the CDR3 is TGTGCCAGCAGCTTGGACAGGGGACACACAGATACGCAGTATTTT. It encodes CASSLDRGHTDTQYF.

This clone was recorded only once. The chain carries TRBV7-2 and TRBJ2-7; no clear D. V was cut by 0 bases and J by 4 bases, with 13 bases left in between. This CDR3 spans 15 amino acids. Looked up from germline, CDR1 is SGHTA and CDR2 is FQGNSA. DNA of the CDR3: TGTGCCAGCAGCTTAGCGCCCGGGCCAGCATACGAGCAGTACTTC. Translated: CASSLAPGPAYEQYF.

The chain joins TRBV11-2 to TRBJ2-5, with 7 positions matching TRBD1. The V gene's germline CDR1 is SGHAT and CDR2 FQNNGV. This CDR3 contains 13 residues. V lost 3 bases and J lost 4; bases outside the gene matches: 2. The chain's CDR3 is CASSFHRGETQYF. The CDR3 region has the DNA TGTGCCAGCAGCTTCCACAGGGGAGAGACCCAGTACTTC.

The sample holds a few counts of this clone. The chain combines TRBV2 with TRBJ2-7; D might be TRBD1 (6 bases). The germline CDR1 and CDR2 sequences are SNHLY and FYNNEI. This CDR3 comprises 14 residues. Trimming cost V 3 bases and J 3 bases, with 12 bases left between them. CDR3 in DNA: TGTGCCAGCAGTGATGAGATCAGGGGCTACGAGCAGTACTTC. It translates to CASSDEIRGYEQYF.

This chain links TRBV4-1 with TRBJ1-3; D unclear. Per germline, CDR1 MGHRA and CDR2 YSYEKL. With 4 bases removed from V and 8 bases from J, the gap between germline ends came to 15 bases. The CDR3 totals 14 residues. Here the CDR3 reads CASSPDGERDTIYF. CDR3 coding DNA: TGCGCCAGCAGCCCCGACGGGGAAAGGGACACCATATATTTT.

The CDR3 protein is CASSQGRPYEQYF. The CDR3 DNA reads as TGTGCCAGCAGCCAGGGACGGCCATACGAGCAGTACTTC. The rearrangement uses TRBV5-6 and TRBJ2-7; D may match TRBD1 or TRBD2 (5 bases each). With 4 bases removed from V and 4 bases from J, the gap between germline ends came to 12 bases. CDR3 length: 13 amino acids. Germline CDR1 reads SGHDT; CDR2 reads YYEEEE.

CDR3 nucleotides: TGTGCCAGCAGCTGGACGGGGGGCGTGAAAGATACGCAGTATTTT. Protein: CASSWTGGVKDTQYF. The chain links TRBV7-3 to TRBJ2-3, with D perhaps TRBD2 (7 bases). The V gene lost 4 bases and the J gene lost 5 bases, with 16 bases spanning the gap. This CDR3 comprises 15 residues. Germline CDR1 and CDR2: SGHTA and FQGTGA.

J is TRBJ2-3 and V is TRBV27, with D maybe TRBD2 (6 bases). Germline CDR1 MNHEY, CDR2 SMNVEV (reference sequence). The CDR3 contains 18 residues. Trimming took off 5 bases at V and 1 base at J, with 22 bases between the two ends. CDR3 loop: CASSGRFSSGDGTDTQYF. Written as DNA, the CDR3 is TGTGCCAGCAGTGGGAGGTTTAGTTCGGGGGACGGCACAGATACGCAGTATTTT.

This clone was seen only once. The genes are TRBV6-1 and TRBJ1-1; no definite D call. CDR1 and CDR2 (germline): MNHNS, SASEGT. V gave up 2 bases and J gave up 3 bases, with 7 bases separating them. The CDR3 length is 13 residues. The CDR3 DNA follows: TGTGCCAGCAGTGAATGGCCTTACACTGAAGCTTTCTTT. Its protein product is CASSEWPYTEAFF.

The chain recombines TRBV19 with TRBJ2-7, with D uncertain. V lost 10 bases to trimming and J lost 5 bases, with 12 bases between them. The CDR3 sequence is 11 residues long. The germline gives CDR1 LNHDA, CDR2 SQIVND (reference sequence). The CDR3 bases are TGTGCCACTCGGTTGGCCCACGAGCAGTACTTC. Translating it yields CATRLAHEQYF.

The rearrangement uses TRBV5-5 and TRBJ1-5; 9 bases match TRBD1. Trimming took 4 bases from V and 2 from J; bases not matched to a gene: 10. The CDR3 runs 17 residues. CDR1 is SGHKS and CDR2 is YYEKEE in the germline V gene (reference sequence). The CDR3 region is CASSGTTGGLGNQPQHF. The CDR3 region has the DNA TGTGCCAGCAGCGGAACAACAGGGGGCTTGGGCAATCAGCCCCAGCATTTT.

V usage is TRBV27 and J usage is TRBJ1-2; TRBD1 matches at 11 bases. The trim removed 3 bases at V and 4 bases at J, leaving 4 bases unmatched. Germline CDR1 reads MNHEY; CDR2 reads SMNVEV (reference sequence). This CDR3 has 15 amino acids. For the CDR3, the DNA is TGTGCCAGCAGTTTTGGACAGGGGGCCAGCTATGGCTACACCTTC. Amino acid sequence: CASSFGQGASYGYTF.

J is TRBJ1-2 and V is TRBV28, with D perhaps TRBD1 (5 bases). Germline V CDR1 and CDR2: MDHEN, SYDVKM. This CDR3 is 15 amino acids long. With 6 bases removed from V and 2 bases from J, the gap between germline ends came to 16 bases. CDR3 sequence reads: CASRAGTSRNYGYTF. Written as DNA, the CDR3 is TGTGCCAGCAGGGCTGGGACCTCTAGAAACTATGGCTACACCTTC.

The chain uses TRBV6-5 and TRBJ2-7; 9 nucleotides align to TRBD1. From germline, CDR1 is MNHEY and CDR2 SVGAGI. V was clipped by 5 bases and J by 7 bases; unmatched bases: 9. The CDR3 has 14 residues. In DNA, the CDR3 is TGTGCCAGCAGTAAAGGGACAGGGAAGTGGGAGCAGTACTTC. This codes for CASSKGTGKWEQYF.

This clone occurred once. This chain joins TRBV5-4 and TRBJ2-3; tentatively, D is TRBD1 (5 bases). The CDR3 length is 14 residues. CDR1 is SGHNT, CDR2 YYREEE, per germline (reference sequence). Between the trimmed V and J ends, which lost 1 base and 2 bases, there was a span of 8 bases. CDR3 nucleotides: TGTGCCAGCAGCTTGCACAGGAACACAGATACGCAGTATTTT. Its translation is CASSLHRNTDTQYF.

The V call is TRBV5-4, the J call TRBJ2-7; D ambiguous. CDR3 length: 12 amino acids. CDR1 is SGHNT, CDR2 YYREEE, per germline (reference sequence). V was clipped by 3 bases and J by 1 base, with 5 bases between them. CDR3: CASSYGSYEQYF. The CDR3 DNA is TGTGCCAGCAGCTATGGGTCCTACGAGCAGTACTTC.

The chain couples TRBV4-3 to TRBJ1-2; possible D gene TRBD1, 5 bases. CDR3 size: 14 residues. V lost 1 base and J 4 bases, leaving 10 bases between the germline ends. CDR1 LGHNA and CDR2 YSLEER come from the germline V gene. CDR3 DNA sequence: TGCGCCAGCAGCCAAGCGGGGGGGAGCTATGGCTACACCTTC. It translates to CASSQAGGSYGYTF.

The chain carries TRBV19 and TRBJ2-1; 8 nucleotides agree with TRBD2. CDR1 LNHDA and CDR2 SQIVND come from the germline V gene (reference sequence). The CDR3 covers 17 residues. The J segment lost 8 bases and the V segment lost 0 bases, leaving 12 bases of the junction unmatched. In DNA form, the CDR3 reads TGTGCCAGTAGTATAGATCGAACGGGGGGGCTTTTGCATGAGCAGTTCTTC. The encoded protein is CASSIDRTGGLLHEQFF.